Following are 31 T cell receptor beta chains from one sample sequenced in a study of blood T cell repertoires in COVID-19. Profiled with immunoSEQ multiplex PCR; TCRdb holds only in-frame clones, not every one. The profile shows 250,000 to 300,000 clones, roughly 87% of them singletons. The sequenced material came from peripheral blood. These receptors all come from a woman aged 25 to 45 with acute or convalescent COVID-19.

The genes are TRBV5-6 and TRBJ2-5, with 10 bases aligning to TRBD1. V trimming: 2 bases; J trimming: 4 bases; junction bases outside the gene matches: 5. The CDR3 spans 15 residues. Germline V gene sequence: CDR1 SGHDT, CDR2 YYEEEE. The CDR3, as DNA: TGTGCCAGCAGCTTTTCCGGACAGGGGGGAGAGACCCAGTACTTC. It yields the protein CASSFSGQGGETQYF.

V usage is TRBV19 and J usage is TRBJ2-4; no clear D gene. V gave up 2 bases and J gave up 7 bases, with 15 bases separating them. In germline, CDR1 is LNHDA, CDR2 SQIVND (reference sequence). CDR3 length: 15 amino acids. The CDR3 nucleotides are TGTGCCAGTAGTATACGAACGGAGAGGTTGAACATTCAGTACTTC. This encodes CASSIRTERLNIQYF.

The rearrangement joins TRBV2 to TRBJ1-5; 9 bases align to TRBD1. Germline assignment: CDR1 SNHLY and CDR2 FYNNEI. J lost 2 bases, V lost 6 bases, and 5 bases had no gene match. CDR3 length: 15 residues. The CDR3 sequence is CASRATGGRNQPQHF. The CDR3 DNA reads as TGTGCCAGCAGGGCAACAGGGGGCCGCAATCAGCCCCAGCATTTT.

CDR3 in amino acids: CASSLTGGGPVGTEAFF. The CDR3 DNA follows: TGTGCCAGCAGCCTCACAGGGGGGGGACCCGTTGGGACTGAAGCTTTCTTT. The genes are TRBV9 and TRBJ1-1; TRBD1 aligns across 8 bases. Germline-derived CDR1 and CDR2 are SGDLS and YYNGEE. V shed 4 bases, J shed 5 bases, and the junction held 16 bases outside the gene matches. The CDR3 is 17 amino acids.

This rearrangement joins TRBV19 to TRBJ2-1, with 12 bases aligning to TRBD2. Germline CDR1 is LNHDA and CDR2 is SQIVND (reference sequence). The CDR3 is made up of 15 amino acids. V dropped 4 bases and J dropped 4; count of bases not matched to a gene: 2. The CDR3 reads CASSNLAGGYNEQFF. CDR3 in DNA: TGTGCCAGTAGTAACCTAGCGGGAGGGTACAATGAGCAGTTCTTC.

The chain employs TRBV18 and TRBJ2-7; D not certain. The CDR3 has 14 residues. The V and J ends lost 3 bases and 8 bases respectively, with 17 bases between them. Germline lookup yields CDR1 KGHSH and CDR2 LQKENI. This CDR3 reads CASSPEPSVSQQYF. CDR3 DNA sequence: TGTGCCAGCTCACCTGAGCCATCCGTTAGTCAGCAGTACTTC. The full variable domain, in which reference TRBV18 and TRBJ2-7 provide the parts outside the CDR3, is NAGVMQNPRHLVRRRGQEARLRCSPMKGHSHVYWYRQLPEEGLKFMVYLQKENIIDESGMPKERFSAEFPKEGPSILRIQQVVRGDSAAYFCASSPEPSVSQQYFGPGTRLTVT.

This chain joins TRBV19 and TRBJ2-3; D might be TRBD1 (5 bases). V was shortened by 1 base and J by 6 bases, with 8 bases between the two germline ends. Germline V gene lookup returns CDR1 LNHDA and CDR2 SQIVND (reference sequence). CDR3 length equals 13 residues. The CDR3: CASSIGGGDTQYF. CDR3 coding DNA: TGTGCCAGTAGTATAGGGGGCGGTGATACGCAGTATTTT.

The gene calls are TRBV9 and TRBJ1-3, with D perhaps matching TRBD1 (5 bases). Germline loops: CDR1 SGDLS, CDR2 YYNGEE. With 3 bases removed from V and 0 bases from J, the gap between germline ends came to 10 bases. This CDR3 has 15 residues. In DNA form, the CDR3 reads TGTGCCAGCAGCGGGGGAGGGGACTCTGGAAACACCATATATTTT. Its protein is CASSGGGDSGNTIYF.

This rearrangement joins TRBV18 to TRBJ2-7; 9 bases are a match to TRBD1. This CDR3 has 15 amino acids. V shed 6 bases and J 6 bases; nucleotides not matched to a gene: 12. CDR1 KGHSH and CDR2 LQKENI come from the germline V gene. The CDR3 DNA sequence: TGTGCCAGCTCCGAGACCACGGGACAGGGTACCGAGCAGTACTTC. It specifies CASSETTGQGTEQYF.

The chain couples TRBV7-8 to TRBJ2-2; 9 bases align to TRBD2. J lost 0 bases, V lost 5 bases, and 7 bases had no gene match. The CDR3 spans 17 residues. CDR1 is SGHVS, CDR2 FQNEAQ, per germline. CDR3 coding DNA: TGTGCCAGCAGCGAACGACCTAGCGGGGCGAACACCGGGGAGCTGTTTTTT. Protein product: CASSERPSGANTGELFF.

The V and J genes are TRBV27 and TRBJ2-3; 12 bases are shared with TRBD2. J was trimmed by 3 bases and V by 4 bases; bases with no gene match: 5. The CDR3 length is 16 residues. From germline, CDR1 is MNHEY and CDR2 SMNVEV (reference sequence). CDR3 coding DNA: TGTGCCAGCAGTTGGCTAGCGGGAGGGCCAACAGATACGCAGTATTTT. Its protein product is CASSWLAGGPTDTQYF.

The chain recombines TRBV5-1 with TRBJ1-5; 9 bases match TRBD1. CDR3 length equals 15 residues. V gave up 5 bases and J gave up 7 bases; unmatched junction bases: 10. Per germline, CDR1 SGHRS and CDR2 YFSETQ. CDR3 in amino acids: CASSTGQGVAQPQHF. The CDR3 DNA sequence: TGCGCCAGCAGTACGGGACAGGGAGTCGCGCAGCCCCAGCATTTT.

The chain has TRBV18 and TRBJ2-1; 9 nucleotides align to TRBD2. The CDR3 sequence is 16 residues long. Germline V gives CDR1 KGHSH, CDR2 LQKENI. Germline trimming cut 2 bases from V and 5 bases from J; bases unmatched to any gene: 7. The CDR3 DNA reads TGTGCCAGCTCACCAAAAGCGGGAGGTCGCAACAATGAGCAGTTCTTC. It is translated as CASSPKAGGRNNEQFF.

This sequence joins TRBV18 and TRBJ2-1; the match to TRBD2 covers 9 bases. From germline, CDR1 is KGHSH and CDR2 LQKENI. The CDR3 is 16 residues long. The junction had 18 bases not matched to a gene; V was cut back by 3 bases and J by 15 bases. CDR3 amino acids: CASSPLAGSALFTLFF. The CDR3 DNA follows: TGTGCCAGCTCACCGCTAGCGGGGTCAGCCCTCTTCACTCTGTTCTTC.

The genes are TRBV7-3 and TRBJ2-7; D is perhaps TRBD2 (5 bases). V lost 3 bases and J 1 base, leaving 7 bases between the germline ends. The germline V gene has CDR1 SGHTA and CDR2 FQGTGA. The length of the CDR3 is 13 residues. The CDR3: CASSFGVSYEQYF. CDR3 sequence (DNA): TGTGCCAGCAGCTTCGGGGTTTCCTACGAGCAGTACTTC.

The rearrangement uses TRBV5-4 and TRBJ1-4; 7 bases match TRBD1. There are 13 residues in the CDR3. The trim removed 4 bases at V and 7 bases at J, leaving 4 bases unmatched. Germline V gives CDR1 SGHNT, CDR2 YYREEE (reference sequence). The CDR3 reads CASSLRDSEKLFF. CDR3 sequence (DNA): TGTGCCAGCAGCCTACGGGACAGTGAAAAACTGTTTTTT.

The chain has TRBV30 and TRBJ1-3; D gene ambiguous. Trimming took 0 bases from V and 0 from J, leaving 9 bases between them. CDR1 and CDR2 (germline): GTSNPN, SVGIG (reference sequence). This CDR3 comprises 15 residues. The CDR3 DNA follows: TGTGCCTGGAGTGTAATTGGCCCCTCTGGAAACACCATATATTTT. It is translated as CAWSVIGPSGNTIYF. The whole variable domain, filled in from reference TRBV30 and TRBJ1-3, reads SQTIHQWPATLVQPVGSPLSLECTVEGTSNPNLYWYRQAAGRGLQLLFYSVGIGQISSEVPQNLSASRPQDRQFILSSKKLLLSDSGFYLCAWSVIGPSGNTIYFGEGSWLTVV.

The V gene is TRBV30, the J gene TRBJ1-3; no definite D call. Per the germline V gene, CDR1 is GTSNPN and CDR2 is SVGIG (reference sequence). This CDR3 has 17 amino acids. V was cut by 2 bases and J by 1 base, with 18 bases left in between. The CDR3 nucleotides read TGTGCCTGGAGTCCACCAATGTTGGGGAGGTCTGGAAACACCATATATTTT. Its protein is CAWSPPMLGRSGNTIYF.

The chain's CDR3 is CASSERGEHEKLFF. The CDR3 region has the DNA TGTGCCAGCAGTGAACGCGGGGAACATGAAAAACTGTTTTTT. The chain uses TRBV6-1 and TRBJ1-4; unclear D gene. Germline CDR1 reads MNHNS; CDR2 reads SASEGT. The CDR3 spans 14 residues. Deletions cut 2 bases from V and 6 bases from J, with 10 bases between.

This clone was detected a few times. This CDR3 is also generated by other DNA sequences in the sample. This chain joins TRBV9 and TRBJ2-5, with 7 nucleotides matching TRBD2. V lost 3 bases to trimming and J lost 1 base; unmatched junction nucleotides: 6. Germline loops: CDR1 SGDLS, CDR2 YYNGEE. There are 15 residues in the CDR3. The CDR3 region has the DNA TGTGCCAGCAGCGCCCGGGAGGCGGGCCAAGAGACCCAGTACTTC. It codes for CASSAREAGQETQYF. The full variable domain, its missing parts supplied by reference TRBV9 and TRBJ2-5, is DSGVTQTPKHLITATGQRVTLRCSPRSGDLSVYWYQQSLDQGLQFLIQYYNGEERAKGNILERFSAQQFPDLHSELNLSSLELGDSALYFCASSAREAGQETQYFGPGTRLLVL.

This rearrangement joins TRBV9 to TRBJ2-1; TRBD2 aligns across 7 bases. The germline V gene encodes CDR1 SGDLS and CDR2 YYNGEE. The J segment lost 5 bases and the V segment lost 3 bases, leaving 11 bases of the junction unmatched. CDR3 length: 16 amino acids. The DNA of the CDR3 is TGTGCCAGCAGCGGGAATCGGGCGGGAGTCAACAATGAGCAGTTCTTC. It encodes CASSGNRAGVNNEQFF.

This clone was counted ten times or more. The DNA of the CDR3 is TGTGCCAGTAGTATTCGTTCTGCCAAAAACATTCAGTACTTC. The encoded protein is CASSIRSAKNIQYF. The genes are TRBV19 and TRBJ2-4; D not resolved. Trimming took off 3 bases at V and 1 base at J, with 7 bases between the two ends. Looked up from germline, CDR1 is LNHDA and CDR2 is SQIVND (reference sequence). The CDR3 is 14 residues long.

Turning to this clone: The sample contains more than one DNA sequence encoding this CDR3. The gene calls are TRBV4-3 and TRBJ1-1; D might be TRBD1 (5 bases). Germline V gene data show CDR1 as LGHNA and CDR2 as YSLEER. The CDR3 length is 15 residues. V lost 0 bases, J lost 2 bases, and 10 bases lay in between. The CDR3: CASSQDWGGNTEAFF. CDR3 sequence (DNA): TGCGCCAGCAGCCAAGATTGGGGGGGAAACACTGAAGCTTTCTTT.

V usage is TRBV10-1 and J usage is TRBJ2-7; TRBD2 aligns across 7 bases. The V and J ends lost 4 bases and 6 bases, in that order; junction bases with no gene match: 12. The CDR3 is made up of 15 amino acids. From germline, CDR1 is WNHNN and CDR2 SYGVQD (reference sequence). In nucleotides, the CDR3 is TGCGCCAGCAGTGGGATTTGTGGGAGGGCCTCCGAGCAGTACTTC. This translates into CASSGICGRASEQYF.

V gene TRBV3-1 (or the pseudogene TRBV3-2) combines with J gene TRBJ2-5; TRBD2 might be the D (6 bases). The germline CDR1 and CDR2 sequences are LGHDT and YNNKEL (reference sequence). This CDR3 is 15 amino acids long. V lost 3 bases, J lost 4 bases, and 15 bases lay in between. CDR3 DNA sequence: TGTGCCAGCAGCCAGATGGGCTTCGGGAGAGAGACCCAGTACTTC. Amino acid sequence: CASSQMGFGRETQYF.

The rearrangement uses TRBV13 and TRBJ2-7; D not resolved. From germline, CDR1 is PRHDT and CDR2 FYEKMQ (reference sequence). Between the trimmed V and J ends, which lost 3 bases and 2 bases, there was a span of 8 bases. The CDR3 covers 13 residues. The CDR3 sequence is CASSLVSTYEQYF. The CDR3 DNA reads TGTGCCAGCAGCTTGGTCTCTACCTACGAGCAGTACTTC.

This chain connects TRBV5-1 to TRBJ1-5; no firm D call. V lost 0 bases to trimming and J lost 0 bases, with 7 bases between them. The CDR3 is 15 amino acids. Germline assignment: CDR1 SGHRS and CDR2 YFSETQ. The CDR3 loop reads CASSLDPSSNQPQHF. Written as DNA, the CDR3 is TGCGCCAGCAGCTTGGACCCCAGTAGCAATCAGCCCCAGCATTTT.

The chain uses TRBV7-8 and TRBJ1-2; D gene unclear. CDR1 is SGHVS and CDR2 is FQNEAQ in the germline V gene. The V and J ends lost 4 bases and 7 bases respectively, with 13 bases between them. The CDR3 consists of 13 residues. The CDR3 coding sequence is TGTGCCAGCAGCTATCCGGGGAGTTTTGGCTACACCTTC. Protein: CASSYPGSFGYTF. The full variable domain, in which reference TRBV7-8 and TRBJ1-2 provide the parts outside the CDR3, is GAGVSQSPRYKVAKRGQDVALRCDPISGHVSLFWYQQALGQGPEFLTYFQNEAQLDKSGLPSDRFFAERPEGSVSTLKIQRTQQEDSAVYLCASSYPGSFGYTFGSGTRLTVV.

This clone was seen more than once but under ten times. The genes are TRBV24-1 and TRBJ1-5; 8 bases line up with TRBD1. Per the germline V gene, CDR1 is KGHDR and CDR2 is SFDVKD. The junction had 6 bases not matched to a gene; V was cut back by 4 bases and J by 2 bases. The CDR3 has 16 amino acids. The CDR3 DNA follows: TGTGCCACCAGTGACCCTGGGACAGGTCGCAATCAGCCCCAGCATTTT. Amino acid sequence: CATSDPGTGRNQPQHF.

V usage is TRBV30 and J usage is TRBJ1-6; weak D call: TRBD1 (6 bases). Per germline, CDR1 GTSNPN and CDR2 SVGIG (reference sequence). This CDR3 contains 16 residues. The germline V and J ends were trimmed by 3 bases and 6 bases, with 18 bases remaining between them. CDR3 DNA sequence: TGTGCCTGGAGCGCCCTCGGGACACTTGCTAATTCACCCCTCCACTTT. Its protein product is CAWSALGTLANSPLHF.

The rearrangement uses TRBV27 and TRBJ2-3; 11 nucleotides agree with TRBD1. The junction had 10 bases not matched to a gene; V was cut back by 10 bases and J by 4 bases. This CDR3 contains 15 residues. The V gene's germline CDR1 is MNHEY and CDR2 SMNVEV (reference sequence). CDR3 loop: CATRAGTGGADTQYF. CDR3 nucleotide sequence: TGTGCCACCCGAGCCGGGACAGGGGGGGCAGATACGCAGTATTTT.